These 13 T cell receptor beta chains were all obtained from the same sample, sequenced in a study of T cell clonality in common variable immunodeficiency. Here immunoSEQ multiplex PCR was the method, and the copy in TCRdb shows in-frame clones only, minus some. The sample presents some 52,000 clones, none singletons. The specimen sequenced was peripheral blood mononuclear cells. These receptors were collected from a person between 18 and 69 years old in good health.

This clone was seen ten or more times. The read terminates 3 residues before the CDR3 end, so the remaining end is supplied by the germline J gene. The genes are TRBV14 and TRBJ2-6, with D hard to call. Trimming pared 0 bases from V and 2 bases from J, leaving 17 bases between. Germline lookup yields CDR1 SGHDN and CDR2 FVKESK. The CDR3 runs 19 residues. CDR3 bases read: TGTGCCAGCAGCCAAGATGCGGCAGTGGCATCTACTGGGGCCAACGTC. It specifies CASSQDAAVASTGANV. The entire CDR3 reads CASSQDAAVASTGANVLTF.

This clone was seen many times. From the germline J gene comes the end of the CDR3, since the read stops 3 residues before it. The chain uses TRBV7-2 and TRBJ2-6, with D perhaps TRBD2 (5 bases). The CDR3 loop spans 15 amino acids. V was shortened by 2 bases and J by 2 bases, with 7 bases between the two germline ends. Germline V gene data show CDR1 as SGHTA and CDR2 as FQGNSA. CDR3 loop: CASSLSRAGANVLTF. Partial CDR3 DNA: TGTGCCAGCAGCTTATCGCGGGCTGGGGCCAACGTC.

This clone was seen many times. The read terminates 3 residues before the CDR3 end, so the remaining end is supplied by the germline J gene. This chain joins TRBV10-3 and TRBJ2-3; 9 bases match TRBD2. V dropped 2 bases and J dropped 4; count of bases not matched to a gene: 10. The CDR3 spans 17 residues. Germline CDR1 and CDR2: ENHRY and SYGVKD. The CDR3 bases that were read are TGTGCCATCAGTGAGCCAGAAGTAGCGGGAGAGGCAGATACG. This codes for CAISEPEVAGEADT. The full-length CDR3 reads as CAISEPEVAGEADTQYF.

This clone was seen many times. CDR3 DNA, as far as it was read: TGCGCCAGCAGCTTCGCGTTCCCAGGGACCTACGAG. Protein product: CASSFAFPGTYE. The whole CDR3 protein is CASSFAFPGTYEQYF. The rearrangement joins TRBV4-1 to TRBJ2-7, with D tentatively TRBD1 (5 bases). The read falls 3 residues short of the CDR3 end, and the missing part is taken from the germline J gene. The CDR3 is made up of 15 amino acids. Germline V gene data show CDR1 as MGHRA and CDR2 as YSYEKL. The V end was cut by 5 bases, the J end by 2 bases, with 16 bases between.

This clone was found many times. The sequence runs out 3 residues before the end of the CDR3; the remainder is reconstructed from the germline J gene. The chain links TRBV7-9 to TRBJ2-7; tentative D call: TRBD1 (6 bases). Germline CDR1 is SEHNR and CDR2 is FQNEAQ (reference sequence). V lost 5 bases to trimming and J lost 2 bases, with 10 bases between them. The length of the CDR3 is 13 residues. CDR3 DNA (partial): TGTGCCAGCAGCCCTCCAGGGGCCTACGAG. Translation gives CASSPPGAYE. The full CDR3 protein is CASSPPGAYEQYF.

Notes on this clone: Read coverage stops 3 residues before the CDR3 terminus; the germline J gene supplies the remainder. This rearrangement joins TRBV2 to TRBJ1-2; D perhaps matches TRBD1 (5 bases). Germline V gene lookup returns CDR1 SNHLY and CDR2 FYNNEI. V dropped 6 bases and J dropped 0 bases, with 11 bases sitting between them. The CDR3 consists of 14 residues. The CDR3 sequence is CASSPGMANYGYTF. CDR3 DNA (partial): TGTGCCAGCAGCCCAGGGATGGCTAACTATGGC.

The table lists this clone with many counts. The read halts 3 residues ahead of the CDR3 end, with the missing end drawn from the germline J gene. V gene TRBV20-1 combines with J gene TRBJ1-1; possible D gene TRBD1, 6 bases. The CDR3 contains 14 residues. From germline, CDR1 is DFQATT and CDR2 SNEGSKA (reference sequence). V was cut by 1 base and J by 1 base, with 10 bases left in between. CDR3 DNA (partial): TGCAGTGCTAGAGTGGGGGCCTCGAACACTGAA. The encoded protein is CSARVGASNTE. The full CDR3 sequence reads CSARVGASNTEAFF.

The table lists this clone with many counts. CDR3 bases read: TGTGCCAGCAGCCGTACGGTATTGGACACCGGGGAG. Its protein is CASSRTVLDTGE. The complete CDR3 protein is CASSRTVLDTGELFF. V and J are TRBV7-2 and TRBJ2-2; D gene ambiguous. The CDR3 is cut off 3 residues early in the read; its end comes from the germline J gene. Trimming shortened V by 5 bases and J by 3 bases, and 13 bases separated the two germline ends. The CDR3 is 15 amino acids. The germline V gene has CDR1 SGHTA and CDR2 FQGNSA.

This clone appeared many times. The sequenced fragment ends 3 residues before the CDR3 boundary, so the rest is inferred from the germline J gene. This chain joins TRBV19 and TRBJ1-4; 7 positions match TRBD1. V gave up 5 bases and J gave up 3 bases; unmatched junction bases: 6. CDR3 length equals 15 residues. In germline, CDR1 is LNHDA, CDR2 SQIVND (reference sequence). The sequenced part of the CDR3 DNA is TGTGCCAGTAGTTTCCGGGACAGCGCTAATGAAAAA. This sequence encodes CASSFRDSANEK. The entire CDR3 protein is CASSFRDSANEKLFF.

On this clone: Coverage ceases 3 residues before the CDR3 finishes, and the germline J gene fills in the end. V usage is TRBV5-1 and J usage is TRBJ2-1; 9 nucleotides agree with TRBD2. The CDR3 sequence is 16 residues long. Per the germline V gene, CDR1 is SGHRS and CDR2 is YFSETQ. V lost 0 bases, J lost 4 bases, and 5 bases stayed unmatched. The CDR3 DNA, read in part, is TGCGCCAGCAGCTTGGCCGTAACTAGCGGGTACAATGAG. The encoded protein is CASSLAVTSGYNE. The full CDR3 is CASSLAVTSGYNEQFF.

Ten or more counts support this clone. The DNA ends 3 residues before the CDR3 does, and the rest of the CDR3 is filled in from the germline J gene. This chain connects TRBV20-1 to TRBJ1-5; D perhaps matches TRBD1 (6 bases). The CDR3 loop spans 15 amino acids. Between the trimmed V and J ends, which lost 1 base and 1 base, there was a span of 11 bases. CDR1 is DFQATT and CDR2 is SNEGSKA in the germline V gene (reference sequence). CDR3 in amino acids: CSARVAQGSNQPQHF. CDR3 DNA (partial): TGCAGTGCTAGAGTCGCACAGGGAAGCAATCAGCCC.

This clone was picked up a small number of times. The read ends 3 residues shy of where the CDR3 ends; the end is completed using the germline J gene. The V call is TRBV19, the J call TRBJ1-5, with D tentatively TRBD1 (6 bases). CDR3 length equals 13 residues. The V gene's germline CDR1 is LNHDA and CDR2 SQIVND (reference sequence). V shed 6 bases and J shed 5 bases, with 11 bases lying between them. This CDR3 is CASSLQGHQPQHF. CDR3 DNA, as far as it was read: TGTGCCAGTAGCTTACAGGGCCATCAGCCC.

This clone came up many times. The read is 3 residues too short to cover the CDR3 end, so that end is filled in from the germline J gene. J is TRBJ2-7 and V is TRBV6-1; D unresolved. Germline V gives CDR1 MNHNS, CDR2 SASEGT. Trimming stripped 2 bases from V and 2 bases from J, with 16 bases between. The CDR3 is 16 amino acids. CDR3 DNA (partial): TGTGCCAGCAGTGAAATGGGCCGTCTGAGAACCTACGAG. Amino acid sequence: CASSEMGRLRTYE. The entire CDR3 sequence reads CASSEMGRLRTYEQYF.